This T cell receptor beta chain comes out of a study of T cell responses to AZD1222 COVID-19 vaccine. This table comes from immunoSEQ multiplex PCR, and its TCRdb copy is limited to in-frame clones, with some not included. The sample holds about 130,000 clones, around nine tenths seen once. Trimming stripped 4 bases from V and 3 bases from J, with 12 bases between. CDR1 and CDR2 (germline): MGHRA, YSYEKL. The CDR3 length is 15 residues. Comments on this clone: What it binds is unknown.

General study findings and limits: Reportedly, close to half of spike-specific TCRs are directed against unmutated variant regions. AZD1222 recipients seropositive at baseline numbered only six or seven. CD4 TCRs covered the whole spike, strongest at regions 160-218 and 743-854. Repertoires were sampled only after the peak T cell response.

This TCR was sampled from an adult in good health. This material consisted of peripheral blood, taken on day 0 of AZD1222 vaccination. The rearrangement uses TRBV4-1 and TRBJ1-4; D not certain. The CDR3 coding sequence is TGCGCCAGCAGCCGTGAGGGAGTTGCTAATGAAAAACTGTTTTTT. It is translated as CASSREGVANEKLFF.